These T cell receptor beta chains were read from a single sample in a study of cytomegalovirus exposure and HLA in healthy donors. The repertoire was sequenced with immunoSEQ multiplex PCR; TCRdb's copy has only in-frame clones and lacks some. The sample consists of approximately 130,000 clones, roughly four fifths of them appearing once. Sequences were obtained from PBMCs. The receptors shown here come from a young woman in good health and CMV-seronegative. The CDR3 runs from the conserved cysteine through the conserved F or W. Each record gives: clone size, D gene, V gene, J gene, CDR3 DNA, CDR3 protein. A D gene is named only where the DNA matches it firmly. A row's size may be missing; if present it is once, few, many or a size class.

clone size: .; D gene: .; V gene: TRBV14; J gene: TRBJ1-3; CDR3 DNA: TGTGCCAGCAGCCAAGACCCCGTGGAATCGAGGGGAAACACCATATATTTT; CDR3 protein: CASSQDPVESRGNTIYF
clone size: .; D gene: .; V gene: TRBV6-5; J gene: TRBJ1-4; CDR3 DNA: TGTGCCAGCAGTTACTCGAGGGACTATGAAAAACTGTTTTTT; CDR3 protein: CASSYSRDYEKLFF
clone size: .; D gene: .; V gene: TRBV19; J gene: TRBJ1-5; CDR3 DNA: TGTGCCAGTAGTAGAGACAGATTGCGAGGGAATCAGCCCCAGCATTTT; CDR3 protein: CASSRDRLRGNQPQHF
clone size: few; D gene: TRBD1; V gene: TRBV5-6; J gene: TRBJ1-1; CDR3 DNA: TGTGCCAGCAGCTATCGACAGGGGAACACTGAAGCTTTCTTT; CDR3 protein: CASSYRQGNTEAFF
clone size: .; D gene: TRBD1; V gene: TRBV7-9; J gene: TRBJ2-7; CDR3 DNA: TGTGCCAGCAGCTTAGGGGGGTCAAGACAGGGCTACGAGCAGTACTTC; CDR3 protein: CASSLGGSRQGYEQYF
clone size: once; D gene: .; V gene: TRBV7-5; J gene: TRBJ1-5; CDR3 DNA: TGTGCCAGAAGCTTATCAGAGGATCCTCAGAAAGTAGGGTTTGGGGGGCAGCCCCAGCATTTT; CDR3 protein: CARSLSEDPQKVGFGGQPQHF
clone size: .; D gene: .; V gene: TRBV10-2; J gene: TRBJ1-4; CDR3 DNA: TGCGCCAGCCAAGGCCAGGCGGCCGGGGAGGAAAAACTGTTTTTT; CDR3 protein: CASQGQAAGEEKLFF
clone size: .; D gene: .; V gene: TRBV29-1; J gene: TRBJ2-1; CDR3 DNA: TGCAGCGTCGGAGAGGTAGGCAATGAGCAGTTCTTC; CDR3 protein: CSVGEVGNEQFF
clone size: .; D gene: .; V gene: TRBV18; J gene: TRBJ1-2; CDR3 DNA: TGTGCCAGCTCTACTGAGAATTATGGCTACACCTTC; CDR3 protein: CASSTENYGYTF
clone size: .; D gene: .; V gene: TRBV5-6; J gene: TRBJ1-5; CDR3 DNA: TGTGCCAGCAGCTTCTATGGGTCTACGACATTCAATCAGCCCCAGCATTTT; CDR3 protein: CASSFYGSTTFNQPQHF
clone size: .; D gene: .; V gene: TRBV19; J gene: TRBJ2-6; CDR3 DNA: TGTGCCAGTAGTATAGGGCCCGACTCTGGGGCCAACGGCCTGACTTTC; CDR3 protein: CASSIGPDSGANGLTF
clone size: .; D gene: .; V gene: TRBV9; J gene: TRBJ2-3; CDR3 DNA: TGTGCCAGCAGCGTAGTGGGCAGGTTAGACACAGATACGCAGTATTTT; CDR3 protein: CASSVVGRLDTDTQYF
clone size: .; D gene: .; V gene: TRBV5-1; J gene: TRBJ2-6; CDR3 DNA: TGCGCCAGCACAGGATCCAACAGGGCTGGGGCCAACGTCCTGACTTTC; CDR3 protein: CASTGSNRAGANVLTF
clone size: .; D gene: .; V gene: TRBV7-9; J gene: TRBJ2-3; CDR3 DNA: TGTGCCAGCAGCTTAGGGACTGCCACAGATACGCAGTATTTT; CDR3 protein: CASSLGTATDTQYF
clone size: once; D gene: .; V gene: TRBV27; J gene: TRBJ2-7; CDR3 DNA: TGTGCCAGCAGTTTATCCGTCGTCTTTGGGGCCGAGCAGTACTTC; CDR3 protein: CASSLSVVFGAEQYF
clone size: .; D gene: TRBD1; V gene: TRBV7-8; J gene: TRBJ2-1; CDR3 DNA: TGTGCCAGCAGCTTAGTGGGACAGGGCTACAATGAGCAGTTCTTC; CDR3 protein: CASSLVGQGYNEQFF
clone size: .; D gene: .; V gene: TRBV7-9; J gene: TRBJ1-2; CDR3 DNA: TGTTCCAGCAGCCCCCTTGGCTACACCTTC; CDR3 protein: CSSSPLGYTF
clone size: .; D gene: .; V gene: TRBV7-6; J gene: TRBJ1-1; CDR3 DNA: TGTGCCAGCAGCTCGAACATATACACTGAAGCTTTCTTT; CDR3 protein: CASSSNIYTEAFF
clone size: .; D gene: .; V gene: TRBV11-3; J gene: TRBJ2-1; CDR3 DNA: TGTGCCAGCAGCTTAGGATATAGCGGTGAGCAGTTCTTC; CDR3 protein: CASSLGYSGEQFF
clone size: .; D gene: TRBD1; V gene: TRBV27; J gene: TRBJ1-4; CDR3 DNA: TGTGCCAGCAGCCGGACAGGGTGGGGAGAAAAACTGTTTTTT; CDR3 protein: CASSRTGWGEKLFF
clone size: .; D gene: .; V gene: TRBV18; J gene: TRBJ2-7; CDR3 DNA: TGTGCCAGCTCGGCTCAGGGGTCCACCTACGAGCAGTACTTC; CDR3 protein: CASSAQGSTYEQYF
clone size: .; D gene: TRBD1; V gene: TRBV19; J gene: TRBJ1-2; CDR3 DNA: TGTGCCAGTAGTATCAACCCTTGGACAGGGGCGTCAGGTGGCTACACCTTC; CDR3 protein: CASSINPWTGASGGYTF
clone size: .; D gene: TRBD1; V gene: TRBV15; J gene: TRBJ2-5; CDR3 DNA: TGTGCCACCAGCAGAGACGGGACAGGGGTGGAGACCCAGTACTTC; CDR3 protein: CATSRDGTGVETQYF
clone size: .; D gene: .; V gene: TRBV19; J gene: TRBJ2-6; CDR3 DNA: TGTGCCAGTAGTATCCCAGGGGCTGGGGCCAACGGCCTGACTTTC; CDR3 protein: CASSIPGAGANGLTF
clone size: .; D gene: .; V gene: TRBV7-2; J gene: TRBJ1-1; CDR3 DNA: TGTGCCAGCAGCTCTCGCGGTGGGGCAGCTGAAGCTTTCTTT; CDR3 protein: CASSSRGGAAEAFF
clone size: once; D gene: .; V gene: TRBV27; J gene: TRBJ2-7; CDR3 DNA: TGTGCCAGCAGTTTATCGCCACCCAGTCGGGGGTGGGTCGAGCAGTACTTC; CDR3 protein: CASSLSPPSRGWVEQYF
clone size: .; D gene: .; V gene: TRBV6-1; J gene: TRBJ1-5; CDR3 DNA: TGTGCCAGCAGTAACCGGGTCGGATGGGAGCCCCAGCATTTT; CDR3 protein: CASSNRVGWEPQHF
clone size: .; D gene: .; V gene: TRBV18; J gene: TRBJ1-2; CDR3 DNA: TGTGCCAGCTCACCAGAAGGGGCTAGCTATGGCTACACCTTC; CDR3 protein: CASSPEGASYGYTF
clone size: .; D gene: .; V gene: TRBV6-1; J gene: TRBJ2-7; CDR3 DNA: TGTGCCAGCAGTGATAGACAGGTCTACGAGCAGTACTTC; CDR3 protein: CASSDRQVYEQYF
clone size: .; D gene: TRBD1; V gene: TRBV2; J gene: TRBJ2-1; CDR3 DNA: TGTGCCAGTGCGCCTGACAGGGCCGGGTCCTACAATGAGCAGTTCTTC; CDR3 protein: CASAPDRAGSYNEQFF
clone size: .; D gene: .; V gene: TRBV2; J gene: TRBJ1-1; CDR3 DNA: TGTGCCAGCAGCGTCGCCGGGACACCGAACACTGAAGCTTTCTTT; CDR3 protein: CASSVAGTPNTEAFF
clone size: .; D gene: .; V gene: TRBV7-2; J gene: TRBJ2-7; CDR3 DNA: TGTGCCAGCAGCTTAGGGAGTGACGACGGAGCCTACGAGCAGTACTTC; CDR3 protein: CASSLGSDDGAYEQYF
clone size: once; D gene: .; V gene: TRBV5-6; J gene: TRBJ2-2; CDR3 DNA: TGTGCCAGCGGCATCCTGGGAGTAAGGCCCACCGGGGAGCTGTTTTTT; CDR3 protein: CASGILGVRPTGELFF